Each of the 26 T cell receptor beta chains below was sequenced from the same sample in a study of blood T cell repertoires in COVID-19. Profiling relied on immunoSEQ multiplex PCR, and the TCRdb table lists in-frame clones only, not all of them. The table lists under 150,000 clones, 90% of them singletons, with about 4.6% in the top ten. The material sequenced was peripheral blood. These receptors all stem from a man between 60 and 70 years old with COVID-19, enrolled during active disease.

The genes are TRBV5-1 and TRBJ2-7; 7 bases agree with TRBD1. The CDR3 extends over 15 amino acids. J gave up 2 bases and V 4 bases, and 9 bases lay outside the gene matches. Germline values: CDR1 SGHRS, CDR2 YFSETQ. DNA of the CDR3: TGCGCCAGCAGCCTGGGACAGTTTTCGACCTACGAGCAGTACTTC. Translating it yields CASSLGQFSTYEQYF.

The CDR3 nucleotides read TGTGCCAGCAGCCCTGGGACTTCGGATCACTACGAGCAGTACTTC. Its translation: CASSPGTSDHYEQYF. The V gene is TRBV5-4, the J gene TRBJ2-7; D possibly corresponds to TRBD2 (6 bases). Germline lookup yields CDR1 SGHNT and CDR2 YYREEE (reference sequence). CDR3 length: 15 amino acids. V was pared by 4 bases and J by 3 bases, with 17 bases between.

V is TRBV9 and J is TRBJ1-1; the match to TRBD1 covers 12 bases. This CDR3 region has 18 residues. CDR1 is SGDLS and CDR2 is YYNGEE in the germline V gene. The V segment lost 0 bases and the J segment 4 bases; nucleotides outside the gene matches: 10. CDR3 DNA sequence: TGTGCCAGCAGCGTAGCTTCGGGACAGGGGGCGTTGGGCACTGAAGCTTTCTTT. It encodes CASSVASGQGALGTEAFF.

The rearrangement joins TRBV2 to TRBJ2-7; 9 bases match TRBD2. The CDR3 covers 14 residues. CDR1 and CDR2 (germline): SNHLY, FYNNEI. The trim removed 7 bases at V and 4 bases at J, leaving 8 bases unmatched. The CDR3 DNA sequence: TGTGCCAGCACCAACATAGCGGGAGCTTACGAGCAGTACTTC. Protein product: CASTNIAGAYEQYF.

This clone turned up a few times. This chain links TRBV6-5 with TRBJ1-2; TRBD1 matches 8 bases. Germline loops: CDR1 MNHEY, CDR2 SVGAGI. CDR3 size: 13 residues. The ends lost 6 bases at V and 6 bases at J; junction bases unmatched: 6. CDR3 DNA: TGTGCCAGCAGAACCCTGACAGGGGATGGCTACACCTTC. It yields the protein CASRTLTGDGYTF.

This chain joins TRBV10-2 and TRBJ2-2; 8 bases are a match to TRBD2. Germline V CDR1 and CDR2: WSHSY, SAAADI. With V trimmed by 6 bases and J by 1 base, 4 bases remained unmatched. This CDR3 contains 15 residues. The CDR3 here is CASRRAGGNTGELFF. The CDR3 coding sequence is TGCGCCAGCAGGAGGGCGGGAGGGAACACCGGGGAGCTGTTTTTT.

This rearrangement joins TRBV9 to TRBJ1-1, with 8 bases identical to TRBD1. The CDR3 runs 13 residues. The germline CDR1 and CDR2 sequences are SGDLS and YYNGEE. The junction had 7 bases not matched to a gene; V was cut back by 4 bases and J by 8 bases. The CDR3 nucleotides read TGTGCCAGCAGCTCTCAGGGGGCGGCCGAAGCTTTCTTT. Translating gives CASSSQGAAEAFF.

The chain uses TRBV30 and TRBJ1-2; D not certain. V was trimmed by 3 bases and J by 8 bases, leaving 10 bases between them. Germline CDR1 and CDR2: GTSNPN and SVGIG (reference sequence). CDR3 length: 11 residues. For the CDR3, the DNA is TGTGCCTGGAGCACGGGTGGAGGCTACACCTTC. Protein: CAWSTGGGYTF.

This chain uses TRBV30 with TRBJ2-1; the D gene is possibly TRBD2 (6 bases). Germline CDR1 and CDR2: GTSNPN and SVGIG (reference sequence). The CDR3 totals 13 residues. V was clipped by 2 bases and J by 3 bases, with 8 bases between them. The DNA of the CDR3 is TGTGCCTGGAGTAGCGGGCACTACAATGAGCAGTTCTTC. This codes for CAWSSGHYNEQFF.

Regarding this clone: Within the sample, other DNA sequences also encode this same CDR3. The gene calls are TRBV27 and TRBJ2-1; TRBD1 agrees at 8 bases. From germline, CDR1 is MNHEY and CDR2 SMNVEV (reference sequence). CDR3 length: 14 amino acids. Unmatched junction bases numbered 4, after V lost 3 bases and J lost 6 bases. CDR3 bases: TGTGCCAGCAGTTTGGCAGGGGGCTTCAATGAGCAGTTCTTC. Its translation is CASSLAGGFNEQFF.

This clone was seen just once. The V and J genes are TRBV15 and TRBJ2-3; D unresolved. V was pared by 6 bases and J by 0 bases, with 10 bases between. The germline V gene encodes CDR1 LNHNV and CDR2 YYDKDF (reference sequence). The CDR3 extends over 14 amino acids. The CDR3 nucleotides are TGTGCCACCAGGTGGCAGGCAAGCACAGATACGCAGTATTTT. Protein product: CATRWQASTDTQYF. The full variable domain, its missing parts supplied by reference TRBV15 and TRBJ2-3, is DAMVIQNPRYQVTQFGKPVTLSCSQTLNHNVMYWYQQKSSQAPKLLFHYYDKDFNNEADTPDNFQSRRPNTSFCFLDIRSPGLGDTAMYLCATRWQASTDTQYFGPGTRLTVL.

The V gene is TRBV7-3, the J gene TRBJ1-5; D is perhaps TRBD1 (5 bases). Germline V gives CDR1 SGHTA, CDR2 FQGTGA. The CDR3 has 13 amino acids. V gave up 6 bases and J gave up 3 bases, with 9 bases separating them. The CDR3 region is CASSKGINQPQHF. The CDR3, as DNA: TGTGCCAGCAGTAAGGGGATCAATCAGCCCCAGCATTTT.

The chain carries TRBV13 and TRBJ2-7, with 7 bases lining up with TRBD1. The J segment lost 0 bases and the V segment lost 2 bases, leaving 4 bases of the junction unmatched. CDR1 and CDR2 from the germline V gene are PRHDT and FYEKMQ (reference sequence). The CDR3 sequence is 15 residues long. The CDR3 DNA reads TGTGCCAGCAGCTTACGGGGACAGAACTCCTACGAGCAGTACTTC. Its protein product is CASSLRGQNSYEQYF.

V usage is TRBV5-6 and J usage is TRBJ2-3; tentatively, D is TRBD2 (5 bases). Trimming took off 0 bases at V and 5 bases at J, with 19 bases between the two ends. The CDR3 totals 17 residues. The germline V gene encodes CDR1 SGHDT and CDR2 YYEEEE. The chain's CDR3 is CASSLGLGLMTQDTQYF. CDR3 nucleotide sequence: TGTGCCAGCAGCTTGGGTCTAGGACTGATGACCCAAGATACGCAGTATTTT.

The chain recombines TRBV7-8 with TRBJ2-5; 7 bases fit TRBD2. Per germline, CDR1 SGHVS and CDR2 FQNEAQ. After removal of 2 bases from V and 5 bases from J, the junction contained 5 bases not matched to a gene. There are 14 residues in the CDR3. The CDR3 coding sequence is TGTGCCAGCAGCTTACTAGCGGAGGGGGAGACCCAGTACTTC. This codes for CASSLLAEGETQYF.

This chain uses TRBV7-9 with TRBJ2-7; 9 nucleotides match TRBD2. V lost 4 bases to trimming and J lost 7 bases; unmatched junction nucleotides: 2. This CDR3 comprises 12 residues. Germline V gene data show CDR1 as SEHNR and CDR2 as FQNEAQ (reference sequence). CDR3 in amino acids: CASSSGLAEQYF. The CDR3 region has the DNA TGTGCCAGCAGCTCGGGACTAGCTGAGCAGTACTTC.

The chain links TRBV9 to TRBJ2-2; TRBD2 aligns across 10 bases. Per germline, CDR1 SGDLS and CDR2 YYNGEE. This CDR3 spans 16 amino acids. The V gene end was trimmed by 0 bases and the J gene end by 4 bases; junction bases not matched to a gene: 3. CDR3 residues: CASSVASGSFTGELFF. As DNA, the CDR3 is TGTGCCAGCAGCGTAGCTAGCGGGAGTTTCACCGGGGAGCTGTTTTTT.

This clone was found once. The rearrangement links TRBV18 to TRBJ2-5; D might be TRBD1 (6 bases). Germline lookup yields CDR1 KGHSH and CDR2 LQKENI. The CDR3 runs 17 residues. V lost 5 bases to trimming and J lost 2 bases, with 21 bases between them. The CDR3 region is CASSIRRMGAPQETQYF. CDR3 nucleotide sequence: TGTGCCAGCTCAATTAGACGGATGGGGGCCCCACAAGAGACCCAGTACTTC.

The rearrangement uses TRBV18 and TRBJ1-2; D not resolved. This CDR3 has 15 amino acids. Germline lookup yields CDR1 KGHSH and CDR2 LQKENI. Between the trimmed V and J ends, which lost 8 bases and 2 bases, there was a span of 18 bases. The CDR3 DNA reads as TGTGCCAGCGACCTCGGGGAACTAGGGAACTATGGCTACACCTTC. Translation gives CASDLGELGNYGYTF.

The chain joins TRBV7-6 to TRBJ2-7, with a weak D call TRBD2 (5 bases). Germline CDR1 is SGHVS and CDR2 is FNYEAQ. With 5 bases removed from V and 0 bases from J, the gap between germline ends came to 17 bases. CDR3 length equals 16 residues. In nucleotides, the CDR3 is TGTGCCAGCAGCCAGAGGGCCGACGGAAGCTCCTACGAGCAGTACTTC. Translation gives CASSQRADGSSYEQYF.

The chain is built from TRBV7-9 and TRBJ1-2, with a weak D call TRBD1 (6 bases). Deletions cut 1 base from V and 13 bases from J, with 16 bases between. Germline values: CDR1 SEHNR, CDR2 FQNEAQ (reference sequence). This CDR3 has 13 amino acids. CDR3 residues: CASSLDRESYATF. CDR3 DNA sequence: TGTGCCAGCAGCTTAGACAGGGAGAGTTACGCCACCTTC.

The rearrangement links TRBV19 to TRBJ2-1; TRBD2 matches at 7 bases. From germline, CDR1 is LNHDA and CDR2 SQIVND (reference sequence). CDR3 length: 13 residues. Losses at the gene ends were 4 bases for V and 5 bases for J; bases not matched to a gene: 2. The DNA of the CDR3 is TGTGCCAGTAGTAGAAGCGGGAACAATGAGCAGTTCTTC. This gives the protein CASSRSGNNEQFF.

The chain carries TRBV19 and TRBJ2-2; 9 nucleotides line up with TRBD1. Looked up from germline, CDR1 is LNHDA and CDR2 is SQIVND (reference sequence). This CDR3 is 14 amino acids long. Trimming cost V 6 bases and J 7 bases; bases outside gene matches: 6. The CDR3 sequence is CASRIQGANGELFF. Written as DNA, the CDR3 is TGTGCCAGTAGGATACAGGGGGCTAACGGGGAGCTGTTTTTT.

This chain connects TRBV5-1 to TRBJ1-1; D unclear. Per germline, CDR1 SGHRS and CDR2 YFSETQ. V was trimmed by 3 bases and J by 1 base, leaving 10 bases between them. The CDR3 contains 14 residues. The CDR3 DNA is TGCGCCAGCAGCTCCGATACGGGGAACACTGAAGCTTTCTTT. The encoded protein is CASSSDTGNTEAFF. Full variable domain (rest looked up from reference TRBV5-1 and TRBJ1-1): KAGVTQTPRYLIKTRGQQVTLSCSPISGHRSVSWYQQTPGQGLQFLFEYFSETQRNKGNFPGRFSGRQFSNSRSEMNVSTLELGDSALYLCASSSDTGNTEAFFGQGTRLTVV.

This chain uses TRBV4-3 with TRBJ2-1; TRBD1 is a possible D gene (6 bases). Germline CDR1 reads LGHNA; CDR2 reads YSLEER. The ends were cut back, 1 base at V and 7 bases at J, with 11 bases in the middle. CDR3 size: 14 residues. The CDR3, as DNA: TGCGCCAGCAGCCAAGGTAGAACAGGGAATGAGCAGTTCTTC. It codes for CASSQGRTGNEQFF.

The chain joins TRBV29-1 to TRBJ2-5; TRBD1 aligns across 7 bases. The CDR3 is 14 residues long. The J segment lost 1 base and the V segment lost 6 bases, leaving 8 bases of the junction unmatched. CDR1 SQVTM and CDR2 ANQGSEA come from the germline V gene. The CDR3 nucleotides are TGCAGCGTCCCTGTAAAGGGGGCCCAAGAGACCCAGTACTTC. Translated, it gives CSVPVKGAQETQYF.